The 21 T cell receptor beta chains below come from one sample, sequenced in a study of shared clonotypes between healthy human individuals. Naivety among CD8 cells was defined by CD45RO negativity and positive CCR7 selection, thereby excluding terminally differentiated effector memory CD45RA+ cells. Using immunoSEQ multiplex PCR, the repertoire was profiled, and TCRdb retains in-frame clones only, with some absent. This sample has 2 million to 2.5 million clones; roughly 91% occur once, and the top ten carry approximately 1.7%. The sample consisted of naive CD8+ T cells from PBMCs. The receptors originated from a man between 18 and 29 years old in good health. Some clones in this sample may be carry-over from other donors' samples.

A remark on this clone: The sample holds other DNA sequences that translate to the same CDR3. The gene calls are TRBV27 and TRBJ2-3, with 13 bases lining up with TRBD2. Germline CDR1 is MNHEY and CDR2 is SMNVEV (reference sequence). V was pared by 5 bases and J by 3 bases, with 8 bases of the junction left unmatched. There are 17 residues in the CDR3. The CDR3 nucleotides read TGTGCCAGCAGTCTGAAACCGGGACTAGCGGGAACAGATACGCAGTATTTT. It encodes CASSLKPGLAGTDTQYF.

This chain uses TRBV5-8 with TRBJ2-2, with TRBD2 matching over 13 bases. Germline V lookup: CDR1 SGHTS, CDR2 YDEGEE. This CDR3 spans 16 amino acids. The junction had 8 bases not matched to a gene; V was cut back by 9 bases and J by 3 bases. In DNA form, the CDR3 reads TGTGCCACCGAGACTAGCGGGAGGCCCTACACCGGGGAGCTGTTTTTT. It codes for CATETSGRPYTGELFF.

To note about this clone: Other DNA sequences within the sample encode an identical CDR3. The V call is TRBV28, the J call TRBJ2-3; the D is unclear. V lost 6 bases, J lost 1 base, and 2 bases lay in between. This CDR3 contains 11 residues. CDR1 is MDHEN, CDR2 SYDVKM, per germline. CDR3 in DNA: TGTGCCAGCAGCCGCACAGATACGCAGTATTTT. It yields the protein CASSRTDTQYF.

The chain employs TRBV15 and TRBJ1-1; no clear D gene. The CDR3 totals 14 residues. Germline CDR1 is LNHNV and CDR2 is YYDKDF (reference sequence). The V end was cut by 5 bases, the J end by 1 base, with 11 bases between. Here the CDR3 reads CATSPGLRNTEAFF. The CDR3 DNA follows: TGTGCCACCAGCCCGGGCCTACGGAACACTGAAGCTTTCTTT.

This sequence joins TRBV25-1 and TRBJ2-5; TRBD1 aligns across 9 bases. The germline gives CDR1 MGHDK, CDR2 SYGVNS. J was trimmed by 3 bases and V by 3 bases; bases with no gene match: 5. The CDR3 loop spans 15 amino acids. CDR3 coding DNA: TGTGCCAGCAGTGATTGGGGACAGGGAAAAGAGACCCAGTACTTC. This gives the protein CASSDWGQGKETQYF.

Remarks on this clone: Additional DNA sequences in this sample encode the identical CDR3. The rearrangement uses TRBV7-8 and TRBJ2-7; D remains unclear. Trimming shortened V by 1 base and J by 2 bases, and 3 bases separated the two germline ends. CDR1 is SGHVS and CDR2 is FQNEAQ in the germline V gene. This CDR3 has 12 residues. CDR3 amino acids: CASSLVPYEQYF. CDR3 bases: TGTGCCAGCAGCTTAGTACCCTACGAGCAGTACTTC.

As regards this clone: An end of the junction does not agree with germline; a read error may underlie this. This chain connects TRBV27 to TRBJ2-1; D is possibly TRBD2 (6 bases). The CDR3 runs 17 residues. Germline V gives CDR1 MNHEY, CDR2 SMNVEV (reference sequence). CDR3 region: CASSPPGLPPSNNEQFF. CDR3 DNA: TGTGCCAGCAGTCCTCCGGGACTGCCTCCCTCCAACAATGAGCAGTTCTTC.

The rearrangement uses TRBV5-1 and TRBJ2-7; either TRBD1 or TRBD2 may fit D (5 bases each). Trimming pared 0 bases from V and 3 bases from J, leaving 10 bases between. The CDR3 has 14 residues. Per the germline V gene, CDR1 is SGHRS and CDR2 is YFSETQ. CDR3 sequence (DNA): TGCGCCAGCAGCTTGGGAGGGGCTGACTACGAGCAGTACTTC. It yields the protein CASSLGGADYEQYF.

The genes are TRBV27 and TRBJ2-1, with TRBD2 matching over 7 bases. Trimming cost V 3 bases and J 7 bases; bases outside gene matches: 12. The CDR3 runs to 16 residues. In germline, CDR1 is MNHEY, CDR2 SMNVEV (reference sequence). CDR3 DNA sequence: TGTGCCAGCAGTTTCTTAGCTAGCGGAGGGGTAAATGAGCAGTTCTTC. The encoded protein is CASSFLASGGVNEQFF.

This chain uses TRBV6-6 with TRBJ2-1; D gene unclear. The CDR3 covers 13 residues. The V gene lost 0 bases and the J gene lost 6 bases, with 6 bases spanning the gap. Germline CDR1 and CDR2: MNHNY and SVGAGI (reference sequence). CDR3 region: CASSYSSVNEQFF. The CDR3 DNA reads TGTGCCAGCAGTTACTCGAGTGTCAATGAGCAGTTCTTC.

V usage is TRBV5-1 and J usage is TRBJ1-2, with 7 bases fitting TRBD1. V was clipped by 4 bases and J by 0 bases; unmatched bases: 6. The CDR3 spans 15 residues. Looked up from germline, CDR1 is SGHRS and CDR2 is YFSETQ. As DNA, the CDR3 is TGCGCCAGCAGCCAAACAGGGGATCCTAACTATGGCTACACCTTC. This translates into CASSQTGDPNYGYTF. The full variable domain, in which reference TRBV5-1 and TRBJ1-2 provide the parts outside the CDR3, is KAGVTQTPRYLIKTRGQQVTLSCSPISGHRSVSWYQQTPGQGLQFLFEYFSETQRNKGNFPGRFSGRQFSNSRSEMNVSTLELGDSALYLCASSQTGDPNYGYTFGSGTRLTVV.

The chain joins TRBV4-1 to TRBJ2-1, with D perhaps TRBD1 or TRBD2 (5 bases each). Trimming removed 4 bases at V and 8 bases at J, with 12 bases between. Germline V gene lookup returns CDR1 MGHRA and CDR2 YSYEKL. There are 13 residues in the CDR3. Here the CDR3 DNA reads TGCGCCAGCAGCCCCAGGGACGGCTATGAGCAGTTCTTC. Protein: CASSPRDGYEQFF.

The CDR3 DNA sequence: TGTGCCAGCAGCGAAAGGGGGGCTCAGCCCCAGCATTTT. This sequence encodes CASSERGAQPQHF. The chain is built from TRBV7-2 and TRBJ1-5; a weak D match, TRBD1 (6 bases). Trimming removed 5 bases at V and 6 bases at J, with 11 bases between. The CDR3 sequence is 13 residues long. Germline V gives CDR1 SGHTA, CDR2 FQGNSA.

This clone was recorded a few times. V gene TRBV19 combines with J gene TRBJ1-4; 7 bases match TRBD1. The CDR3 spans 14 residues. Per germline, CDR1 LNHDA and CDR2 SQIVND (reference sequence). The junction had 3 bases not matched to a gene; V was cut back by 6 bases and J by 2 bases. The CDR3 bases are TGTGCCAGTAGGCAACAGGGGACTAATGAAAAACTGTTTTTT. It yields the protein CASRQQGTNEKLFF. Filled out from reference TRBV19 and TRBJ1-4, the complete variable domain reads DGGITQSPKYLFRKEGQNVTLSCEQNLNHDAMYWYRQDPGQGLRLIYYSQIVNDFQKGDIAEGYSVSREKKESFPLTVTSAQKNPTAFYLCASRQQGTNEKLFFGSGTQLSVL.

This clone was counted only a few times. The same CDR3 also results from other DNA sequences found in this sample. The chain combines TRBV16 with TRBJ2-7; D unresolved. The V and J ends lost 0 bases and 1 base respectively, with 4 bases between them. Germline V CDR1 and CDR2: KGHSY, FQNENV. The CDR3 length is 13 residues. The CDR3 sequence: CASSQSGSYEQYF. In DNA, the CDR3 is TGTGCCAGCAGCCAATCGGGGTCCTACGAGCAGTACTTC.

The rearrangement joins TRBV7-9 to TRBJ2-1, with 10 bases aligning to TRBD1. The CDR3 is made up of 15 amino acids. The germline V gene has CDR1 SEHNR and CDR2 FQNEAQ (reference sequence). After removal of 2 bases from V and 4 bases from J, the junction contained 2 bases not matched to a gene. This CDR3 is CASSLMGQGYNEQFF. CDR3 nucleotide sequence: TGTGCCAGCAGCTTAATGGGACAGGGGTACAATGAGCAGTTCTTC.

As concerns this clone: The same CDR3 arises from other DNA sequences in this sample as well. J is TRBJ2-2 and V is TRBV6-6; the match to TRBD2 covers 8 bases. The length of the CDR3 is 15 residues. CDR1 and CDR2 (germline): MNHNY, SVGAGI (reference sequence). Trimming cost V 0 bases and J 6 bases; bases outside gene matches: 3. The DNA for the CDR3 is TGTGCCAGCAGTTACTCCGGGACTAGTGCCGGGGAGCTGTTTTTT. This gives the protein CASSYSGTSAGELFF.

The chain couples TRBV5-1 to TRBJ2-7; TRBD1 matches 7 bases. This CDR3 comprises 15 residues. V gave up 3 bases and J gave up 6 bases; unmatched junction bases: 12. Germline V gene lookup returns CDR1 SGHRS and CDR2 YFSETQ. CDR3 protein: CASSSFPGQSGEQYF. CDR3 DNA sequence: TGCGCCAGCAGCTCCTTTCCGGGACAGTCCGGCGAGCAGTACTTC.

The gene calls are TRBV18 and TRBJ1-1, with D tentatively TRBD1 (5 bases). Trimming left V 4 bases short and J 5 bases short, with 20 bases between. Germline V lookup: CDR1 KGHSH, CDR2 LQKENI. The CDR3 runs to 16 residues. The CDR3 loop is CASSRRDGPRKTEAFF. The CDR3 DNA follows: TGTGCCAGCTCACGTAGGGACGGGCCCCGTAAGACTGAAGCTTTCTTT.

There are a few counts of this clone. This chain connects TRBV20-1 to TRBJ1-5; D might be TRBD1 (6 bases). The V and J ends lost 7 bases and 7 bases respectively, with 11 bases between them. The CDR3 loop spans 11 amino acids. CDR1 DFQATT and CDR2 SNEGSKA come from the germline V gene (reference sequence). The DNA of the CDR3 is TGCAGTGACGAGGGGGGGCAGCCCCAGCATTTT. Its translation is CSDEGGQPQHF.

The chain combines TRBV14 with TRBJ2-2; 8 nucleotides agree with TRBD1. V shed 4 bases, J shed 1 base, and the junction held 11 bases outside the gene matches. The CDR3 totals 18 residues. CDR1 SGHDN and CDR2 FVKESK come from the germline V gene. The CDR3 coding sequence is TGTGCCAGCAGCCTCCGGGGGACAGGTTACTTGAACACCGGGGAGCTGTTTTTT. This codes for CASSLRGTGYLNTGELFF.